The sequence of this TCR beta chain was determined in a study of blood T cells in healthy people across ages. Findings and limits, study-wide: Unsorted PBMCs ruled out conclusive naive versus antigen-experienced comparison.

Notes on this clonotype: Its target is not known.

Sample-barcoded 5' priming and a J-beta primer mix drove a second PCR of roughly 6 to 12 cycles. Each sample provided no less than 2.5 million CDR3-containing paired-end reads. TCRdb re-called the 5' RACE reads with MiXCR, one entry per CDR3 protein. The sample holds 1,300,000 or so distinct CDR3 sequences, 59% seen once. This CDR3 has 15 residues. Germline CDR1 reads MNHEY; CDR2 reads SMNVEV (reference sequence). The V gene lost 6 bases and the J gene lost 0 bases, with 12 bases spanning the gap. The specimen was blood. This sequence joins TRBV27 and TRBJ2-1; D gene uncertain. This receptor was taken from a man between 18 and 29 years old in good health. The CDR3, as DNA: TGTGCCAGCAGCCTAGACGGAGTCTCCTACAATGAGCAGTTCTTC. It codes for CASSLDGVSYNEQFF.